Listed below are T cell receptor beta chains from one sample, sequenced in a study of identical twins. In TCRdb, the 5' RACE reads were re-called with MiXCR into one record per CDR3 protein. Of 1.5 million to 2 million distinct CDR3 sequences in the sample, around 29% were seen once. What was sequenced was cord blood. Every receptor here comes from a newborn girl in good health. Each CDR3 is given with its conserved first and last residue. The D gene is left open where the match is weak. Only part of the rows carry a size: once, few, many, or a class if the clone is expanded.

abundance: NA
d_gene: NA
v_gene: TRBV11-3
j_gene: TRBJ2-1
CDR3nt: TGTGCCAGCAGCCTAGGGGGACAAACTTCCAATGAGCAGTTCTTC
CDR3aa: CASSLGGQTSNEQFF

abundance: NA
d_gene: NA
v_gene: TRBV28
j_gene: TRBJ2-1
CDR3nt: TGTGCCAGCCTCATTTCCTCTAGCTCCTACAATGAGCAGTTCTTC
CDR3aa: CASLISSSSYNEQFF

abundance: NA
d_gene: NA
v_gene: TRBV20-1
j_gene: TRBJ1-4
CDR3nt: TGCAGTGCTAGTCACCAGCCCCGGGACACTGAAAAACTGTTTTTT
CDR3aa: CSASHQPRDTEKLFF

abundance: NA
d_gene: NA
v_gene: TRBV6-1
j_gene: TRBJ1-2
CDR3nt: TGTGCCAGCACCGAAAGTGGCAGGAACTATGGCTACACCTTC
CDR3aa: CASTESGRNYGYTF

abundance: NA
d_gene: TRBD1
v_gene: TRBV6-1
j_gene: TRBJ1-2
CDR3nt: TGTGCCAGCAGTGAAGTAGGGGGCGGAGGAGGCTACACCTTC
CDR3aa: CASSEVGGGGGYTF

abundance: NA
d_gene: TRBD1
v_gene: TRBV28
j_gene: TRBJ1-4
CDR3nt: TGTGCCAGCAGTTCCCCTCCGGGACAGGGGACAACTAATGAAAAACTGTTTTTT
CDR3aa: CASSSPPGQGTTNEKLFF

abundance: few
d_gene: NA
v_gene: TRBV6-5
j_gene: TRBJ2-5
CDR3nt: TGTGCCAGCTGGCACTACGTGGACAGCCAAGAGACCCAGTACTTC
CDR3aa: CASWHYVDSQETQYF

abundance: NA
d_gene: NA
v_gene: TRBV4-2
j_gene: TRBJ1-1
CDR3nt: TGTGCCAGCAGCCAACTCGAGGGGGTGAACACTGAAGCTTTCTTT
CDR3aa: CASSQLEGVNTEAFF

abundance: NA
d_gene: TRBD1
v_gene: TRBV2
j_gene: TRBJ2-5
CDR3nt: TGTGCCACCGAAAATGACAGGGCTCAGAACGGGCAGTACTTC
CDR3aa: CATENDRAQNGQYF

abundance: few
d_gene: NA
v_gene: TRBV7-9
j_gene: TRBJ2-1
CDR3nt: TGTGCCAGCAGCTTAGTAGTGGCGATCCATGAGCAGTTCTTC
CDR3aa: CASSLVVAIHEQFF

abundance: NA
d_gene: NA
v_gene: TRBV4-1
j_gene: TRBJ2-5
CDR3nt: TGCGCCAGCAGCCAACCATTAGGACCCACGCGGGAGACCCAGTACTTC
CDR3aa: CASSQPLGPTRETQYF

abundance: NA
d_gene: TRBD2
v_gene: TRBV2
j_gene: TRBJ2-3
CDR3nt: TGTGCCACTCGGACTAGCGGGAGGCCCTCGGATACGCAGTATTTT
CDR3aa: CATRTSGRPSDTQYF

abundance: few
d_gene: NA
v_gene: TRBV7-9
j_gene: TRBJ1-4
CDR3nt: TGTGCCAGCAGCTTAGGGAGAATGGCTACTAATGAAAAACTGTTTTTT
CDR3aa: CASSLGRMATNEKLFF

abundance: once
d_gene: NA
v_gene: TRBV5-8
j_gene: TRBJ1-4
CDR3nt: TGTGCCAGCAGACCTGGTTGGACGGCGGATAATGAAAAACTGTTTTTT
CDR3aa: CASRPGWTADNEKLFF

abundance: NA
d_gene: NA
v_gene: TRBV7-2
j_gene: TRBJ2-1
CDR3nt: TGTGCCAGCAGCCTAGACCCAGGGTATGAGCAGTTCTTC
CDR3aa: CASSLDPGYEQFF

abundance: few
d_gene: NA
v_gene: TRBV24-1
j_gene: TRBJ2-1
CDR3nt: TGTGCCACCAGTGATTTAGCGGGCTCCTACAATGAGCAGTTCTTC
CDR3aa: CATSDLAGSYNEQFF

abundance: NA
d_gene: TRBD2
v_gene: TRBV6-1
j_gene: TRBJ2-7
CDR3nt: TGTGCCAGCAGTGAAGAGTCTAGCGGGTCCTACGAGCAGTACTTC
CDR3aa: CASSEESSGSYEQYF

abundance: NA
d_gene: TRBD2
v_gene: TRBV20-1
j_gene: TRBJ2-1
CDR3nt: TGCAGTGCTAGAGCCTCACCGCCCAGCGGGATGTTTATCTACAATGAGCAGTTCTTC
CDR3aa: CSARASPPSGMFIYNEQFF

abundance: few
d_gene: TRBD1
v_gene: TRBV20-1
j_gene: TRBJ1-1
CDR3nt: TGCAGTGCCCCCCCCTCGACAGGGGGAGCTTTCTTT
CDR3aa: CSAPPSTGGAFF

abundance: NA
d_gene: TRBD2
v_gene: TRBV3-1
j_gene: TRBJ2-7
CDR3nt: TGTGCCAGCAGCATAAGATTGTTAGCGGGGGTTTACGAGCAGTACTTC
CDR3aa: CASSIRLLAGVYEQYF

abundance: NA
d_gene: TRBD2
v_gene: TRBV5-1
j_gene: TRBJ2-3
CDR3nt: TGCGCCAGCAGCTTGCCCGGGGGGGGAAGAACAGATACGCAGTATTTT
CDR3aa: CASSLPGGGRTDTQYF

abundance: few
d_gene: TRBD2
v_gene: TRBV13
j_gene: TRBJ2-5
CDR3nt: TGTGCCAGCAGCCCGAGACTAGCGGGAGGGAGTTGGGAGACCCAGTACTTC
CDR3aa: CASSPRLAGGSWETQYF

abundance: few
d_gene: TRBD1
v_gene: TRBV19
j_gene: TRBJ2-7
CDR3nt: TGTGCCAGCCGAATCTACACGGGACAGACCTACGAGCAGTACTTC
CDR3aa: CASRIYTGQTYEQYF

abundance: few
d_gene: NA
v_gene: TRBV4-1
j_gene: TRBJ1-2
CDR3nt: TGCGCCAGCAGCCAAGTATTTGTGACAACAGGAAACTATGGCTACACCTTC
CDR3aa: CASSQVFVTTGNYGYTF

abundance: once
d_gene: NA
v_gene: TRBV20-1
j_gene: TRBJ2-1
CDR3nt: TGCAGTGCTGGGGTAGCGGCAGGCTCCTACAATGAGCAGTTCTTC
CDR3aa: CSAGVAAGSYNEQFF

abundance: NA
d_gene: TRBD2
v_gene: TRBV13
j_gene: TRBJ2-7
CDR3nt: TGTGCCAGCAGCTCGGGAGGGGACCCCTACGAGCAGTACTTC
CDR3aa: CASSSGGDPYEQYF

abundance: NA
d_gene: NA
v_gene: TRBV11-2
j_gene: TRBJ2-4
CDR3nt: TGTGCCAGCAGCTTACTAAACGTCCGGATAGCCAAAAACATTCAGTACTTC
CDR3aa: CASSLLNVRIAKNIQYF